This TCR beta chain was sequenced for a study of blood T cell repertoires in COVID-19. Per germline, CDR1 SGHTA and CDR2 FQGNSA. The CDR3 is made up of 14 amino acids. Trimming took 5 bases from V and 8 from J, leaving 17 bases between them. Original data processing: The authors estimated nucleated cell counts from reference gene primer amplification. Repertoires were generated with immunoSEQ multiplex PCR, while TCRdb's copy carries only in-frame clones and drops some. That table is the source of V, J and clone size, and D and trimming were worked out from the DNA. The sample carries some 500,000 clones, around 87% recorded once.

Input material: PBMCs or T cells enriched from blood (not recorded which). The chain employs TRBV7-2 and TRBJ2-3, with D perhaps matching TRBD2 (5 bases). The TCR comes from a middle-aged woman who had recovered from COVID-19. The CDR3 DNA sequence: TGTGCCAGCAGCGGGCTGAAACGGGCGGGTACGCAGTATTTT. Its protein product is CASSGLKRAGTQYF.